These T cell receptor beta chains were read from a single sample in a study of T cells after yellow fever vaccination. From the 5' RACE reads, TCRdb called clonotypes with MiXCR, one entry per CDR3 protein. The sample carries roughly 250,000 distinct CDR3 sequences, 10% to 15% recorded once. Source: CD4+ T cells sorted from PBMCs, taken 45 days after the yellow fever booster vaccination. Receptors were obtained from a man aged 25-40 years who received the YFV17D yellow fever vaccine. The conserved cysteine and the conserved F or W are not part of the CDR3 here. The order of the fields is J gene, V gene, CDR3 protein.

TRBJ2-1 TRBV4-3 ASSQDMTHRNEQF
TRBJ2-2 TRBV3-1 ASSESTSWVGELF
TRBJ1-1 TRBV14 ASSLNWAGKTEAF
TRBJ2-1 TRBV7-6 ASSPLLAAKPNEQF
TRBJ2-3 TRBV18 ASSPLRGLAGDTQY
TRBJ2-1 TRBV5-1 ASSTTGTGNGEQF
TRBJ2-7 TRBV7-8 ASSLGGGLGSYEQY
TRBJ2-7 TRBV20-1 SARDLAVQGAYEQY
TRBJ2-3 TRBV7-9 ASSLGGPGLRADTQY
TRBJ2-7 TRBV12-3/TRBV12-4 ASSGQGYEQY
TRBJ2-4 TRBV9 ASSLAGQGDIQY
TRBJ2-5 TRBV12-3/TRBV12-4 ASSSTGGMETQY
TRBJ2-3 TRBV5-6 ATPPPGQGSDTQY
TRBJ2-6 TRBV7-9 ASLVASGANVLT
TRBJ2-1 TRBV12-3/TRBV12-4 ASSLIGIGEQF
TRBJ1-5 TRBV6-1 ASRARSGGPNPNQPQH
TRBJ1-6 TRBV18 ASSADRGDSPLH
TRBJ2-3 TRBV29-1 SVEDRGLDTQY
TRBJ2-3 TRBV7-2 ASSSLALGDTQY
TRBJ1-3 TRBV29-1 SVEGHRGNTIY
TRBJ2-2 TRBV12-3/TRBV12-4 ASARLLNTGELF
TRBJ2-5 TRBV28 ASLSGSLGRETQY
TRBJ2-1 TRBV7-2 ASSGGLATGRWGQF
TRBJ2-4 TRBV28 ASRGQGANFANIQY
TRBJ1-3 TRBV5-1 ASSLEDGYTIY